Sequencing of this TCR beta chain was carried out in a study of blood T cells in healthy people across ages. Study information: Template switching captured about one barcoded beta molecule per two T cells. Whole-study results and caveats: Higher diversity, along with more naive CD4+ cells, distinguished long-lived donors from aged donors. Older age went with lower TCR beta diversity per million T cells, in a roughly linear way. A strong correlation between TCR beta diversity and naive T cell percentage was seen.

This CDR3 comprises 14 residues. J gave up 3 bases and V 3 bases, and 5 bases lay outside the gene matches. For the second PCR, which ran for about 6 to 12 cycles, a sample-barcoded 5' primer and a J-beta primer mix were used. TCRdb re-derived calls from the 5' RACE reads in MiXCR, one entry per CDR3 protein. The sample includes about 1.4 million distinct CDR3 sequences, approximately 59% of them seen just once. To note about this clonotype: Antigen: not known.

This receptor was taken from a man aged 18 to 29 in good health. The rearrangement joins TRBV12-3 or TRBV12-4 to TRBJ2-7; 7 positions match TRBD1. The sequenced sample was blood. The CDR3 nucleotides are TGTGCCAGCAGTTTCCTACAGGGGAACTACGAGCAGTACTTC. This sequence encodes CASSFLQGNYEQYF.